One sample yielded the 25 T cell receptor beta chains listed below, sequenced in a study of Ad26.COV2.S vaccination and SARS-CoV-2 variants. TCRdb's copy holds only in-frame clones and misses some; the assay was immunoSEQ multiplex PCR. The sample carries about 350,000 clones, approximately 85% recorded once. Treatment specified: 15 to 20 received Ad26.COV2.S at low or high dose, single or two shots; about 5 received placebo; per-sample allocation not given. Repertoires come from day 63 after the first vaccine or placebo injection. The sequencing here drew on peripheral blood, taken in a trial of Ad26.COV2.S vaccine versus placebo. The receptors derive from a person aged 18 to 65 who received the Ad26.COV2.S COVID-19 vaccine or a placebo.

The chain recombines TRBV7-8 with TRBJ2-7; D unclear. Germline V gene lookup returns CDR1 SGHVS and CDR2 FQNEAQ. The CDR3 length is 13 residues. V dropped 1 base and J dropped 3 bases, with 7 bases sitting between them. The CDR3 is CASSLEAGYEQYF. The CDR3 bases are TGTGCCAGCAGCTTAGAGGCAGGCTACGAGCAGTACTTC.

The chain carries TRBV7-9 and TRBJ1-2; no reliable D call. The V end was cut by 5 bases, the J end by 3 bases, with 7 bases between. Germline loops: CDR1 SEHNR, CDR2 FQNEAQ (reference sequence). The CDR3 consists of 12 residues. CDR3 region: CASSRNDYGYTF. In nucleotides, the CDR3 is TGTGCCAGCAGCCGTAACGACTATGGCTACACCTTC.

The V gene is TRBV18, the J gene TRBJ1-2; 8 bases line up with TRBD1. The CDR3 is made up of 15 amino acids. The V segment lost 4 bases and the J segment 2 bases; nucleotides outside the gene matches: 6. CDR1 KGHSH and CDR2 LQKENI come from the germline V gene. Written as DNA, the CDR3 is TGTGCCAGCTCACTGGACAGGGAGAGGAACTATGGCTACACCTTC. Translating it yields CASSLDRERNYGYTF. The whole variable domain, filled in from reference TRBV18 and TRBJ1-2, reads NAGVMQNPRHLVRRRGQEARLRCSPMKGHSHVYWYRQLPEEGLKFMVYLQKENIIDESGMPKERFSAEFPKEGPSILRIQQVVRGDSAAYFCASSLDRERNYGYTFGSGTRLTVV.

The chain uses TRBV7-2 and TRBJ2-5, with 8 bases aligning to TRBD2. Germline V gene lookup returns CDR1 SGHTA and CDR2 FQGNSA. J gave up 2 bases and V 1 base, and 15 bases lay outside the gene matches. The CDR3 is made up of 19 amino acids. The CDR3 here is CASSLDPFDFGGGQETQYF. The DNA for the CDR3 is TGTGCCAGCAGCTTAGACCCCTTTGATTTCGGGGGGGGTCAAGAGACCCAGTACTTC. Based on the CDR3 plus reference TRBV7-2 and TRBJ2-5, the full variable domain is GAGVSQSPSNKVTEKGKDVELRCDPISGHTALYWYRQSLGQGLEFLIYFQGNSAPDKSGLPSDRFSAERTGGSVSTLTIQRTQQEDSAVYLCASSLDPFDFGGGQETQYFGPGTRLLVL.

The V and J genes are TRBV18 and TRBJ2-5; the D call may be TRBD1 or TRBD2 (6 bases each). Trimming stripped 4 bases from V and 5 bases from J, with 17 bases between. The CDR3 has 15 amino acids. CDR1 and CDR2 from the germline V gene are KGHSH and LQKENI. CDR3 region: CASSRDGGEAETQYF. As DNA, the CDR3 is TGTGCCAGCTCACGAGACGGGGGCGAGGCGGAGACCCAGTACTTC. The complete variable domain, with remaining parts taken from reference TRBV18 and TRBJ2-5, reads NAGVMQNPRHLVRRRGQEARLRCSPMKGHSHVYWYRQLPEEGLKFMVYLQKENIIDESGMPKERFSAEFPKEGPSILRIQQVVRGDSAAYFCASSRDGGEAETQYFGPGTRLLVL.

V and J are TRBV6-1 and TRBJ1-5, with D possibly being TRBD1 (6 bases). CDR1 is MNHNS, CDR2 SASEGT, per germline. Trimming pared 4 bases from V and 3 bases from J, leaving 25 bases between. This CDR3 region has 19 residues. The CDR3 nucleotides read TGTGCCAGCAGTGTTGGCATCGTGTGGACAGCCTATAACAATCAGCCCCAGCATTTT. This sequence encodes CASSVGIVWTAYNNQPQHF.

The chain employs TRBV9 and TRBJ1-2; TRBD1 might be the D (6 bases). V lost 0 bases to trimming and J lost 8 bases, with 17 bases between them. Germline V gene sequence: CDR1 SGDLS, CDR2 YYNGEE. This CDR3 region has 15 residues. CDR3 nucleotide sequence: TGTGCCAGCAGCGTAGAAGGGCAGGGGTTACGAGGCTACACCTTC. Its protein is CASSVEGQGLRGYTF.

The rearrangement joins TRBV18 to TRBJ2-7; D may be TRBD2 (6 bases). CDR3 length: 16 amino acids. The V end lost 0 bases, the J end lost 3 bases, and 15 bases lay between the germline ends. Germline loops: CDR1 KGHSH, CDR2 LQKENI. This CDR3 reads CASSPPNGGMVYEQYF. DNA of the CDR3: TGTGCCAGCTCACCACCCAACGGAGGGATGGTCTACGAGCAGTACTTC.

This chain links TRBV7-9 with TRBJ2-2; D is ambiguous. Germline V gene lookup returns CDR1 SEHNR and CDR2 FQNEAQ (reference sequence). Trimming removed 4 bases at V and 4 bases at J, with 13 bases between. The CDR3 extends over 15 amino acids. The CDR3 nucleotides are TGTGCCAGCAGCTGGACCGAGATGGCCACCGGGGAGCTGTTTTTT. It codes for CASSWTEMATGELFF. Full variable domain (missing parts from reference TRBV7-9 and TRBJ2-2): DTGVSQNPRHKITKRGQNVTFRCDPISEHNRLYWYRQTLGQGPEFLTYFQNEAQLEKSRLLSDRFSAERPKGSFSTLEIQRTEQGDSAMYLCASSWTEMATGELFFGEGSRLTVL.

The chain is built from TRBV7-9 and TRBJ1-3, with 7 bases identical to TRBD1. The CDR3 has 14 amino acids. Per germline, CDR1 SEHNR and CDR2 FQNEAQ (reference sequence). Trimming at V came to 4 bases and at J to 3 bases, leaving 3 bases not matched to a gene. In DNA, the CDR3 is TGTGCCAGCAGCTCACACAGGGGTGGAAACACCATATATTTT. Amino acid sequence: CASSSHRGGNTIYF.

J is TRBJ2-7 and V is TRBV6-5; possible D gene TRBD1, 5 bases. CDR1 and CDR2 from the germline V gene are MNHEY and SVGAGI. CDR3 length: 16 amino acids. Trimming left V 1 base short and J 2 bases short, with 15 bases between. The CDR3 loop is CASSYLRRGLAYEQYF. The CDR3 DNA follows: TGTGCCAGCAGTTACTTGAGAAGGGGTTTAGCCTACGAGCAGTACTTC.

This sequence joins TRBV15 and TRBJ2-6, with D perhaps matching TRBD2 (7 bases). The length of the CDR3 is 15 residues. V lost 7 bases, J lost 2 bases, and 12 bases lay in between. Germline CDR1 is LNHNV and CDR2 is YYDKDF (reference sequence). In nucleotides, the CDR3 is TGTGCCACCACCAGGGGAGGGACTGGGGCCAACGTCCTGACTTTC. It is translated as CATTRGGTGANVLTF.

The V and J genes are TRBV30 and TRBJ1-1; D not certain. Trimming removed 3 bases from V and 0 bases from J, with 8 bases in between. CDR3 length equals 13 residues. CDR1 and CDR2 (germline): GTSNPN, SVGIG (reference sequence). CDR3 sequence: CAWRLGLNTEAFF. CDR3 sequence (DNA): TGTGCCTGGAGGTTGGGGTTGAACACTGAAGCTTTCTTT.

The chain combines TRBV30 with TRBJ2-3; the D gene could be TRBD1 or TRBD2 (5 bases each). The CDR3 is 17 amino acids. The germline V gene encodes CDR1 GTSNPN and CDR2 SVGIG (reference sequence). Deletions cut 1 base from V and 0 bases from J, with 17 bases between. The CDR3 region has the DNA TGTGCCTGGAGTGCTCCCCGGGGCAGGACTAGCACAGATACGCAGTATTTT. Its translation: CAWSAPRGRTSTDTQYF.

The chain has TRBV3-1 (or the pseudogene TRBV3-2) and TRBJ2-4; 7 bases fit TRBD2. The V and J ends lost 0 bases and 1 base, in that order; junction bases with no gene match: 6. This CDR3 is built from 17 residues. Germline V lookup: CDR1 LGHDT, CDR2 YNNKEL (reference sequence). The CDR3 spells CASSQDWSGMAKNIQYF. The DNA of the CDR3 is TGTGCCAGCAGCCAAGATTGGAGCGGGATGGCCAAAAACATTCAGTACTTC.

This clone occurred a few times. The V call is TRBV4-1, the J call TRBJ1-6, with D possibly matching TRBD1 (6 bases). Trimming took off 1 base at V and 6 bases at J, with 10 bases between the two ends. The length of the CDR3 is 15 residues. Per the germline V gene, CDR1 is MGHRA and CDR2 is YSYEKL. The CDR3 is CASSQVRTANSPLHF. The CDR3 coding sequence is TGCGCCAGCAGCCAAGTCAGGACAGCTAATTCACCCCTCCACTTT.

The CDR3 region has the DNA TGTGCCAGCTCAGAAGGACAACTCAGAAACAATGAGCAGTTCTTC. Protein: CASSEGQLRNNEQFF. The chain carries TRBV18 and TRBJ2-1; D may be TRBD1 (5 bases). Germline V gene sequence: CDR1 KGHSH, CDR2 LQKENI. This CDR3 spans 15 amino acids. Between the trimmed V and J ends, which lost 5 bases and 5 bases, there was a span of 16 bases.

The genes are TRBV9 and TRBJ1-3, with a possible D match to TRBD1 (5 bases). From germline, CDR1 is SGDLS and CDR2 YYNGEE. This CDR3 has 15 residues. The V gene lost 0 bases and the J gene lost 3 bases, with 10 bases spanning the gap. Here the CDR3 DNA reads TGTGCCAGCAGCGTAGAGGGGACGCGTGGAAACACCATATATTTT. Protein product: CASSVEGTRGNTIYF.

V gene TRBV27 combines with J gene TRBJ1-6; 8 nucleotides align to TRBD1. There are 15 residues in the CDR3. Germline trimming cut 2 bases from V and 4 bases from J; bases unmatched to any gene: 1. CDR1 is MNHEY and CDR2 is SMNVEV in the germline V gene (reference sequence). The CDR3 sequence: CASSLGTGYNSPLHF. The CDR3 DNA sequence: TGTGCCAGCAGTTTAGGGACAGGTTATAATTCACCCCTCCACTTT.

V and J are TRBV3-1 (or the pseudogene TRBV3-2) and TRBJ2-7; 9 bases line up with TRBD2. Germline lookup yields CDR1 LGHDT and CDR2 YNNKEL (reference sequence). The CDR3 spans 18 residues. Trimming took 0 bases from V and 3 from J; bases not matched to a gene: 12. As DNA, the CDR3 is TGTGCCAGCAGCCAAGAACGCGGGGGGGCCATACCTGGCTACGAGCAGTACTTC. Translated: CASSQERGGAIPGYEQYF.

The genes are TRBV30 and TRBJ2-7; D is undetermined. This CDR3 region has 14 residues. Germline V gene data show CDR1 as GTSNPN and CDR2 as SVGIG (reference sequence). V lost 0 bases and J 9 bases, leaving 18 bases between the germline ends. The CDR3 sequence: CAWSVRQLGRRQYF. CDR3 in DNA: TGTGCCTGGAGTGTCCGGCAACTTGGAAGGCGGCAGTACTTC.

The chain joins TRBV5-1 to TRBJ2-2; D gene unclear. The V end was cut by 1 base, the J end by 6 bases, with 16 bases between. Germline CDR1 SGHRS, CDR2 YFSETQ. The CDR3 runs to 16 residues. CDR3 loop: CASSLSDGSLPGELFF. The CDR3, as DNA: TGCGCCAGCAGCTTGAGCGACGGGTCCTTACCCGGGGAGCTGTTTTTT.

The chain joins TRBV6-2 or TRBV6-3 to TRBJ1-1, with D perhaps matching TRBD1 (5 bases). CDR1 and CDR2 (germline): MNHEY, SVGEGT. The CDR3 loop spans 13 amino acids. V lost 2 bases, J lost 4 bases, and 8 bases lay in between. The CDR3 loop is CASSYGAVTEAFF. In DNA form, the CDR3 reads TGTGCCAGCAGTTACGGGGCTGTCACTGAAGCTTTCTTT.

This clone appeared once. The chain uses TRBV28 and TRBJ2-2, with 10 bases matching TRBD1. The CDR3 extends over 15 amino acids. J lost 6 bases, V lost 6 bases, and 7 bases had no gene match. Germline V lookup: CDR1 MDHEN, CDR2 SYDVKM. CDR3 protein: CASSEGQGLAGELFF. CDR3 in DNA: TGTGCCAGCAGCGAGGGACAGGGGTTAGCCGGGGAGCTGTTTTTT. Full variable domain (missing parts from reference TRBV28 and TRBJ2-2): DVKVTQSSRYLVKRTGEKVFLECVQDMDHENMFWYRQDPGLGLRLIYFSYDVKMKEKGDIPEGYSVSREKKERFSLILESASTNQTSMYLCASSEGQGLAGELFFGEGSRLTVL.

This clone showed up just a few times. The J gene is TRBJ1-5, the V gene TRBV7-2, with D perhaps TRBD1 (5 bases). The CDR3 contains 14 residues. Trimming pared 3 bases from V and 2 bases from J, leaving 8 bases between. Germline CDR1 and CDR2: SGHTA and FQGNSA. The CDR3 nucleotides read TGTGCCAGCAGCTTGTCGGGGGGCAATCAGCCCCAGCATTTT. Translating it yields CASSLSGGNQPQHF.